The clone carrying this T cell receptor beta chain turned up a few times. Its antigen is currently unknown. The germline V gene encodes CDR1 MNHEY and CDR2 SVGAGI. Trimming stripped 0 bases from V and 2 bases from J, with 7 bases between. The CDR3 covers 14 residues. The data were taken from a study of CD8 T cells in ankylosing spondylitis. MiXCR, applied by TCRdb to the 5' RACE reads, yields one record per CDR3 protein. This sample has about 440,000 distinct CDR3 sequences, with 15% to 20% found just once. Study-wide results and caveats: Blood from ankylosing spondylitis patients appeared to carry a characteristic roughly eight-variant TCR beta motif. Previous work reported some of these motif variants in the synovial fluid and blood of reactive arthritis.

Sequences were obtained from blood, either unsorted or a sorted T cell fraction (not recorded which). The V gene is TRBV6-5, the J gene TRBJ2-5; perhaps TRBD1 as D (5 bases). The TCR was taken from a male donor with ankylosing spondylitis. CDR3 in amino acids: CASSYSGQQETQYF. The DNA of the CDR3 is TGTGCCAGCAGTTACTCGGGGCAGCAAGAGACCCAGTACTTC.